This T cell receptor (beta chain) was retrieved from a study of shared clonotypes between healthy human individuals. Study-wide context: The study drew on a couple of women and three men aged 18 to 49 as donors. Each donor had three CD4 naive, three CD4 memory, two CD8 naive and one CD8 memory plate. Whole-study results and caveats: Sampling used blood alone; tissue repertoires probably differ. Genetic and exposure-history diversity was limited by the few donors.

Regarding this clone: Its antigen is unidentified.

Terminally differentiated effector memory CD45RA+ cells were excluded from the naive CD8 cells, which were CD45RO-negative and positively selected for CCR7. Germline CDR1 SGHAT, CDR2 FQNNGV. V lost 5 bases to trimming and J lost 0 bases, with 11 bases between them. This CDR3 is built from 14 residues. Clones were sequenced by immunoSEQ multiplex PCR, and TCRdb holds only the in-frame ones, with some missing. Of 1.5 million to 2.5 million clones listed, less than 95% were seen once; the top ten hold around 1.2%. The source material was naive CD8+ T cells sorted from blood. This TCR was recovered from a man younger than 35 in good health. V is TRBV11-2 and J is TRBJ2-7; D remains ambiguous. Here the CDR3 reads CASSPGRISYEQYF. CDR3 bases: TGTGCCAGCAGCCCAGGCCGCATCTCCTACGAGCAGTACTTC.